One sample yielded the 25 T cell receptor beta chains listed below, sequenced in a study of cytomegalovirus exposure and HLA in healthy donors. A multiplex PCR was run with 60 Vbeta primers and 13 Jbeta primers. The method was immunoSEQ multiplex PCR; TCRdb's version includes in-frame clones alone and lacks a portion of them. Of roughly 200,000 clones listed, around 90% are singletons. Sequencing was carried out using PBMCs. These receptors originate from a boy aged 2-9 years in good health and CMV-seronegative.

The V gene is TRBV9, the J gene TRBJ2-7, with TRBD1 matching over 8 bases. The CDR3 runs to 14 residues. V trimming: 3 bases; J trimming: 2 bases; junction bases outside the gene matches: 4. Germline CDR1 SGDLS, CDR2 YYNGEE. For the CDR3, the DNA is TGTGCCAGCAGCGCGGACAGGGTTCCCTACGAGCAGTACTTC. It yields the protein CASSADRVPYEQYF.

This sequence joins TRBV19 and TRBJ1-1; the D gene is possibly TRBD1 (5 bases). V lost 5 bases, J lost 0 bases, and 13 bases lay in between. CDR3 length: 15 residues. Germline loops: CDR1 LNHDA, CDR2 SQIVND (reference sequence). Written as DNA, the CDR3 is TGTGCCAGTAGTCCCTTGGGGGGAATGAACACTGAAGCTTTCTTT. Its translation: CASSPLGGMNTEAFF.

This clone has a single count. The chain employs TRBV9 and TRBJ2-4; TRBD1 matches 11 bases. In germline, CDR1 is SGDLS, CDR2 YYNGEE. The CDR3 is 15 residues long. V lost 4 bases, J lost 8 bases, and 8 bases stayed unmatched. The CDR3 region is CASSPGQGAGYIQYF. CDR3 nucleotides: TGTGCCAGCAGCCCAGGACAGGGGGCAGGGTACATTCAGTACTTC.

The CDR3 sequence: CASSSRGLETQYF. CDR3 in DNA: TGTGCCAGCAGTTCGAGGGGGCTGGAGACCCAGTACTTC. The genes are TRBV6-1 and TRBJ2-5; 7 nucleotides match TRBD1. The CDR3 runs to 13 residues. Germline V gene lookup returns CDR1 MNHNS and CDR2 SASEGT. V was pared by 5 bases and J by 5 bases, with 5 bases of the junction left unmatched.

The chain recombines TRBV28 with TRBJ1-4; 7 bases agree with TRBD1. Losses at the gene ends were 6 bases for V and 8 bases for J; bases not matched to a gene: 6. The CDR3 is made up of 13 amino acids. Germline V CDR1 and CDR2: MDHEN, SYDVKM. The CDR3 reads CASRTGSGEKLFF. CDR3 in DNA: TGTGCCAGCAGGACAGGGTCAGGGGAAAAACTGTTTTTT.

V and J are TRBV5-8 and TRBJ2-1; perhaps TRBD2 as D (6 bases). V dropped 2 bases and J dropped 9 bases, with 18 bases sitting between them. The CDR3 is 15 residues long. Germline lookup yields CDR1 SGHTS and CDR2 YDEGEE. CDR3 sequence (DNA): TGTGCCAGCAGCTTCGCCCGGGAAAGGGGAGGTGAGCAGTTCTTC. It encodes CASSFARERGGEQFF.

V usage is TRBV2 and J usage is TRBJ2-1; TRBD1 agrees at 9 bases. The germline gives CDR1 SNHLY, CDR2 FYNNEI. The CDR3 length is 15 residues. Germline trimming cut 7 bases from V and 1 base from J; bases unmatched to any gene: 5. CDR3 residues: CASTDDRGSYNEQFF. As DNA, the CDR3 is TGTGCCAGCACCGATGACAGGGGGTCCTACAATGAGCAGTTCTTC. The whole variable domain, remainder taken from reference TRBV2 and TRBJ2-1, is EPEVTQTPSHQVTQMGQEVILRCVPISNHLYFYWYRQILGQKVEFLVSFYNNEISEKSEIFDDQFSVERPDGSNFTLKIRSTKLEDSAMYFCASTDDRGSYNEQFFGPGTRLTVL.

The rearrangement joins TRBV7-9 to TRBJ2-3; D gene unclear. Trimming cost V 5 bases and J 6 bases, with 15 bases left between them. The CDR3 contains 14 residues. Germline V lookup: CDR1 SEHNR, CDR2 FQNEAQ (reference sequence). This CDR3 reads CASSPSPPADTQYF. CDR3 in DNA: TGTGCCAGCAGCCCCTCCCCACCCGCGGATACGCAGTATTTT.

The genes are TRBV27 and TRBJ2-7; 10 nucleotides agree with TRBD2. CDR3 size: 15 residues. From germline, CDR1 is MNHEY and CDR2 SMNVEV (reference sequence). V lost 6 bases and J lost 1; bases outside the gene matches: 6. CDR3 bases: TGTGCCAGCAGGGTTGGACTAGCGGTTTCCTACGAGCAGTACTTC. It specifies CASRVGLAVSYEQYF.

The CDR3 coding sequence is TGTGCCAGCAGCCGTAGCGGGGGTACCTACGAGCAGTACTTC. This translates into CASSRSGGTYEQYF. The rearrangement links TRBV11-1 to TRBJ2-7; 9 positions agree with TRBD2. The CDR3 contains 14 residues. J was trimmed by 2 bases and V by 5 bases; bases with no gene match: 4. The germline V gene encodes CDR1 SGHAT and CDR2 FQDESV (reference sequence).

J is TRBJ1-1 and V is TRBV9; D call uncertain. Per the germline V gene, CDR1 is SGDLS and CDR2 is YYNGEE. V gave up 0 bases and J gave up 1 base, with 7 bases separating them. The CDR3 extends over 14 amino acids. CDR3 sequence: CASSVDSANTEAFF. The CDR3 DNA is TGTGCCAGCAGCGTAGACAGTGCGAACACTGAAGCTTTCTTT.

This clone was seen just once. The genes are TRBV10-3 and TRBJ2-1; D call uncertain. The germline gives CDR1 ENHRY, CDR2 SYGVKD. CDR3 length equals 15 residues. Trimming shortened V by 0 bases and J by 4 bases, and 10 bases separated the two germline ends. The CDR3 region has the DNA TGTGCCATCAGTGAGTCTAGAGAAGCATACAATGAGCAGTTCTTC. Translating gives CAISESREAYNEQFF.

The chain couples TRBV19 to TRBJ2-7, with 8 bases matching TRBD1. In germline, CDR1 is LNHDA, CDR2 SQIVND (reference sequence). J was trimmed by 2 bases and V by 1 base; bases with no gene match: 7. This CDR3 is 16 amino acids long. CDR3 sequence: CASSIGTGRMTYEQYF. Written as DNA, the CDR3 is TGTGCCAGTAGTATAGGGACAGGGAGAATGACCTACGAGCAGTACTTC.

The chain recombines TRBV7-2 with TRBJ2-1; D perhaps matches TRBD1 (5 bases). V was pared by 2 bases and J by 5 bases, with 16 bases between. From germline, CDR1 is SGHTA and CDR2 FQGNSA. The length of the CDR3 is 16 residues. The DNA for the CDR3 is TGTGCCAGCAGCTTAATTGTGGCAGGGTTGGACAATGAGCAGTTCTTC. Translated: CASSLIVAGLDNEQFF.

This sequence joins TRBV2 and TRBJ2-5; 11 bases match TRBD2. Germline CDR1 and CDR2: SNHLY and FYNNEI. The CDR3 totals 15 residues. Losses at the gene ends were 4 bases for V and 4 bases for J; bases not matched to a gene: 5. CDR3 loop: CASSGLAGSSETQYF. The CDR3 nucleotides are TGTGCCAGCAGTGGACTAGCGGGATCCTCAGAGACCCAGTACTTC.

The J gene is TRBJ2-1, the V gene TRBV6-6; the D gene is possibly TRBD2 (6 bases). In germline, CDR1 is MNHNY, CDR2 SVGAGI (reference sequence). CDR3 length: 16 amino acids. V lost 6 bases to trimming and J lost 12 bases, with 27 bases between them. CDR3 residues: CASSPPVGASPGRQFF. DNA of the CDR3: TGTGCCAGCAGCCCTCCGGTAGGGGCTAGCCCCGGGAGGCAGTTCTTC.

The rearrangement links TRBV19 to TRBJ2-1, with 9 positions matching TRBD2. The germline CDR1 and CDR2 sequences are LNHDA and SQIVND (reference sequence). V was pared by 2 bases and J by 3 bases, with 5 bases of the junction left unmatched. CDR3 length equals 16 residues. The CDR3: CASSITAGGVYNEQFF. The DNA of the CDR3 is TGTGCCAGTAGTATAACAGCGGGGGGTGTCTACAATGAGCAGTTCTTC.

This chain uses TRBV6-5 with TRBJ2-7; tentative D call: TRBD2 (6 bases). CDR1 MNHEY and CDR2 SVGAGI come from the germline V gene. CDR3 length: 16 residues. The V and J ends lost 3 bases and 6 bases respectively, with 21 bases between them. The chain's CDR3 is CASSYHGRDFGGEQYF. CDR3 in DNA: TGTGCCAGCAGTTATCATGGCAGGGACTTTGGTGGCGAGCAGTACTTC.

This clone has more than one count but fewer than ten. This chain joins TRBV10-3 and TRBJ1-6, with D unclear. With 6 bases removed from V and 9 bases from J, the gap between germline ends came to 9 bases. Germline V gene data show CDR1 as ENHRY and CDR2 as SYGVKD. CDR3 length: 12 amino acids. The CDR3 DNA follows: TGTGCCATCAGGCAGGAAGGTTCACCCCTCCACTTT. This encodes CAIRQEGSPLHF.

CDR3 in amino acids: CASSDGNSYEQYF. CDR3 nucleotides: TGTGCCAGCAGCGACGGGAATTCCTACGAGCAGTACTTC. The chain couples TRBV7-9 to TRBJ2-7; tentative D call: TRBD2 (5 bases). Trimming stripped 5 bases from V and 1 base from J, with 9 bases between. CDR1 is SEHNR and CDR2 is FQNEAQ in the germline V gene (reference sequence). The CDR3 length is 13 residues.

This sequence joins TRBV5-4 and TRBJ2-3; TRBD2 matches at 9 bases. The CDR3 is made up of 15 amino acids. Unmatched junction bases numbered 7, after V lost 2 bases and J lost 6 bases. Germline loops: CDR1 SGHNT, CDR2 YYREEE (reference sequence). The CDR3 DNA is TGTGCCAGCAGCTTATCACGAGCGGGGGGTGATACGCAGTATTTT. Protein sequence: CASSLSRAGGDTQYF.

This chain links TRBV5-6 with TRBJ2-7; D is uncertain. V was pared by 4 bases and J by 2 bases, with 16 bases between. The CDR3 covers 15 residues. Per germline, CDR1 SGHDT and CDR2 YYEEEE. The CDR3 nucleotides are TGTGCCAGCAGCAACCCAAGACTCGCGGCCTACGAGCAGTACTTC. Its translation: CASSNPRLAAYEQYF.

This sequence joins TRBV30 and TRBJ1-3; 8 bases match TRBD1. Trimming cost V 1 base and J 0 bases; bases outside gene matches: 2. The germline CDR1 and CDR2 sequences are GTSNPN and SVGIG (reference sequence). The CDR3 sequence is 15 residues long. For the CDR3, the DNA is TGTGCCTGGAGTGGGACAGGGAACTCTGGAAACACCATATATTTT. This translates into CAWSGTGNSGNTIYF.

The genes are TRBV2 and TRBJ2-7; tentatively, D is TRBD1 (5 bases). This CDR3 is built from 13 residues. The V end was cut by 6 bases, the J end by 2 bases, with 11 bases between. Germline CDR1 is SNHLY and CDR2 is FYNNEI. CDR3 nucleotide sequence: TGTGCCAGCAGCTCCAGGGATACCTACGAGCAGTACTTC. It yields the protein CASSSRDTYEQYF. The entire variable domain, with the rest obtained from reference TRBV2 and TRBJ2-7, is as follows: EPEVTQTPSHQVTQMGQEVILRCVPISNHLYFYWYRQILGQKVEFLVSFYNNEISEKSEIFDDQFSVERPDGSNFTLKIRSTKLEDSAMYFCASSSRDTYEQYFGPGTRLTVT.

The chain links TRBV6-1 to TRBJ2-7, with 13 bases that match TRBD2. Trimming took 3 bases from V and 4 from J; bases not matched to a gene: 3. The CDR3 is made up of 15 amino acids. Germline V gene data show CDR1 as MNHNS and CDR2 as SASEGT. The CDR3 nucleotides read TGTGCCAGCAGTGAGGCGACTAGCGGGGGGTACGAGCAGTACTTC. Amino acids: CASSEATSGGYEQYF.